The 20 T cell receptor beta chains given below trace back to one sample, sequenced in a study of cytomegalovirus exposure and HLA in healthy donors. PCR primers comprised 60 Vbeta and 13 Jbeta primers. Profiled with immunoSEQ multiplex PCR; TCRdb holds only in-frame clones, not every one. The sample holds 150,000 to 250,000 clones, 65% to 80% seen once. The sequenced material came from PBMCs. Receptor source: a woman aged 25-40 years in good health and CMV-seropositive.

The CDR3 sequence: CASSWTSGIGDTQYF. The CDR3 DNA sequence: TGTGCCAGCAGCTGGACTAGCGGGATCGGGGATACGCAGTATTTT. The chain recombines TRBV7-9 with TRBJ2-3; 12 positions match TRBD2. Germline V gene lookup returns CDR1 SEHNR and CDR2 FQNEAQ (reference sequence). This CDR3 contains 15 residues. With 4 bases clipped from V and 6 bases from J, the junction kept 5 bases outside the gene matches. Using reference TRBV7-9 and TRBJ2-3 for the parts outside the CDR3, the full variable domain is DTGVSQNPRHKITKRGQNVTFRCDPISEHNRLYWYRQTLGQGPEFLTYFQNEAQLEKSRLLSDRFSAERPKGSFSTLEIQRTEQGDSAMYLCASSWTSGIGDTQYFGPGTRLTVL.

The chain links TRBV10-3 to TRBJ1-2; D may be TRBD1 (6 bases). Germline CDR1 reads ENHRY; CDR2 reads SYGVKD. V was trimmed by 0 bases and J by 8 bases, leaving 19 bases between them. The CDR3 consists of 16 residues. CDR3 sequence (DNA): TGTGCCATCAGTGAGTCCGGTGGGGGGGCTCTGGAGGGCTACACCTTC. Translating it yields CAISESGGGALEGYTF.

V and J are TRBV15 and TRBJ2-5, with D possibly matching TRBD2 (5 bases). The CDR3 length is 14 residues. Per the germline V gene, CDR1 is LNHNV and CDR2 is YYDKDF (reference sequence). V was pared by 1 base and J by 6 bases, with 12 bases between. The CDR3 here is CATSRASEGKTQYF. The CDR3, as DNA: TGTGCCACCAGCAGAGCCTCCGAGGGAAAGACCCAGTACTTC.

The table lists this clone with a few counts. The rearrangement uses TRBV18 and TRBJ2-5, with 12 bases matching TRBD2. The CDR3 spans 15 residues. Germline V gene sequence: CDR1 KGHSH, CDR2 LQKENI. Unmatched junction bases numbered 5, after V lost 4 bases and J lost 5 bases. This CDR3 is CASSLLAGGYETQYF. CDR3 nucleotides: TGTGCCAGCTCACTTCTAGCGGGAGGGTACGAGACCCAGTACTTC.

The rearrangement joins TRBV28 to TRBJ1-4, with 9 bases that match TRBD1. The CDR3 is 15 residues long. In germline, CDR1 is MDHEN, CDR2 SYDVKM. Trimming cost V 6 bases and J 8 bases; bases outside gene matches: 10. The CDR3 sequence is CASSPAGQGREKLFF. CDR3 nucleotide sequence: TGTGCCAGCAGCCCCGCGGGACAGGGTCGGGAAAAACTGTTTTTT.

The chain recombines TRBV2 with TRBJ2-5; the D gene is possibly TRBD1 (5 bases). V was cut by 4 bases and J by 5 bases, with 26 bases left in between. CDR1 and CDR2 from the germline V gene are SNHLY and FYNNEI. The CDR3 sequence is 18 residues long. DNA for the CDR3: TGTGCCAGCAGTGGGTTTCGGTTAGGGGCAGGCAAATGGGAGACCCAGTACTTC. This encodes CASSGFRLGAGKWETQYF.

The V gene is TRBV7-9, the J gene TRBJ2-7; 7 positions match TRBD1. This CDR3 is built from 15 residues. V was clipped by 6 bases and J by 4 bases; unmatched bases: 12. Germline CDR1 is SEHNR and CDR2 is FQNEAQ (reference sequence). The CDR3 region is CASSYNPGQFYEQYF. DNA for the CDR3: TGTGCCAGCAGTTATAATCCGGGACAGTTTTACGAGCAGTACTTC.

The CDR3 is CASSLVQTVTNEKLFF. In nucleotides, the CDR3 is TGTGCCAGCAGTTTAGTGCAAACGGTAACTAATGAAAAACTGTTTTTT. J is TRBJ1-4 and V is TRBV27; no clear D. The CDR3 runs 16 residues. The germline CDR1 and CDR2 sequences are MNHEY and SMNVEV (reference sequence). The V end was cut by 2 bases, the J end by 1 base, with 11 bases between.

The chain employs TRBV7-2 and TRBJ1-1; a possible D gene is TRBD1 (6 bases). CDR1 and CDR2 from the germline V gene are SGHTA and FQGNSA. The CDR3 consists of 14 residues. Trimming left V 5 bases short and J 2 bases short, with 12 bases between. CDR3 in DNA: TGTGCCAGCAGCCCAGGACAGTCAAACACTGAAGCTTTCTTT. It encodes CASSPGQSNTEAFF.

Comment on this clone: Other DNA sequences from this sample encode an identical CDR3 as well. The chain carries TRBV4-3 and TRBJ1-1, with no clear D. The CDR3 contains 15 residues. V lost 0 bases, J lost 1 base, and 9 bases lay in between. Per the germline V gene, CDR1 is LGHNA and CDR2 is YSLEER. The CDR3 bases are TGCGCCAGCAGCCAAGATCCGGGTGGGAACACTGAAGCTTTCTTT. It yields the protein CASSQDPGGNTEAFF.

The CDR3 sequence is CAISGTGTRNEQFF. CDR3 sequence (DNA): TGTGCCATCAGTGGAACCGGGACTAGAAATGAGCAGTTCTTC. The chain is built from TRBV10-3 and TRBJ2-1; 8 nucleotides agree with TRBD2. Germline V gives CDR1 ENHRY, CDR2 SYGVKD. CDR3 length: 14 residues. V was pared by 4 bases and J by 7 bases, with 6 bases of the junction left unmatched.

In its sample, this clone was seen once. V is TRBV7-9 and J is TRBJ2-2, with D possibly TRBD2 on 6 matching bases. Per germline, CDR1 SEHNR and CDR2 FQNEAQ (reference sequence). The CDR3 totals 17 residues. V lost 5 bases and J lost 6, with 22 bases in between. The DNA for the CDR3 is TGTGCCAGCAGCCCTATTACCCCACCTACTAGCCCCGGGGAGCTGTTTTTT. Translation gives CASSPITPPTSPGELFF.

This sequence joins TRBV29-1 and TRBJ2-1, with D perhaps TRBD2 (6 bases). This CDR3 spans 15 amino acids. Trimming took off 3 bases at V and 1 base at J, with 13 bases between the two ends. Germline V gene data show CDR1 as SQVTM and CDR2 as ANQGSEA. The CDR3, as DNA: TGCAGCGTTGATGGACGGGAGACTTCCTACAATGAGCAGTTCTTC. This translates into CSVDGRETSYNEQFF.

The chain uses TRBV4-2 and TRBJ2-1, with 8 bases aligning to TRBD2. Trimming removed 0 bases from V and 0 bases from J; junction bases left unmatched: 7. The CDR3 is 18 amino acids. Per germline, CDR1 LGHNA and CDR2 YNFKEQ. Written as DNA, the CDR3 is TGTGCCAGCAGCCAAGATCAAGCGGGGGCGATCTCCTACAATGAGCAGTTCTTC. Its protein is CASSQDQAGAISYNEQFF.

This chain connects TRBV2 to TRBJ2-1; tentatively, D is TRBD1 (6 bases). CDR3 length equals 15 residues. Germline lookup yields CDR1 SNHLY and CDR2 FYNNEI. Trimming removed 6 bases from V and 0 bases from J, with 12 bases in between. DNA of the CDR3: TGTGCCAGCAGCGCCACAGGGAACTCCTACAATGAGCAGTTCTTC. Residues: CASSATGNSYNEQFF. The complete variable domain, with remaining parts taken from reference TRBV2 and TRBJ2-1, reads EPEVTQTPSHQVTQMGQEVILRCVPISNHLYFYWYRQILGQKVEFLVSFYNNEISEKSEIFDDQFSVERPDGSNFTLKIRSTKLEDSAMYFCASSATGNSYNEQFFGPGTRLTVL.

This clone was counted a single time. J is TRBJ1-6 and V is TRBV7-9, with a possible D match to TRBD1 (5 bases). This CDR3 contains 18 residues. The germline gives CDR1 SEHNR, CDR2 FQNEAQ (reference sequence). The V gene lost 4 bases and the J gene lost 3 bases, with 19 bases spanning the gap. The DNA for the CDR3 is TGTGCCAGCAGCTACACAGCGGGGGGGGGTCGCTATAATTCACCCCTCCACTTT. Translation: CASSYTAGGGRYNSPLHF.

The chain uses TRBV4-2 and TRBJ2-7, with D possibly being TRBD2 (6 bases). The CDR3 is 14 amino acids. Trimming left V 8 bases short and J 2 bases short, with 16 bases between. Germline V gene data show CDR1 as LGHNA and CDR2 as YNFKEQ. CDR3 nucleotides: TGTGCCAGCTCCCCCGGGGGTGTTACCTACGAGCAGTACTTC. This codes for CASSPGGVTYEQYF.

The rearrangement links TRBV10-3 to TRBJ2-7, with TRBD1 matching over 7 bases. Germline V gene data show CDR1 as ENHRY and CDR2 as SYGVKD. The J segment lost 2 bases and the V segment lost 6 bases, leaving 7 bases of the junction unmatched. The CDR3 is 14 residues long. This CDR3 reads CAISHKDRAYEQYF. The CDR3 DNA reads TGTGCCATCAGCCACAAAGACAGGGCCTACGAGCAGTACTTC.

In the case of this clone: Other DNA sequences from this sample encode an identical CDR3 as well. The rearrangement joins TRBV4-1 to TRBJ2-2; tentative D call: TRBD2 (6 bases). CDR1 MGHRA and CDR2 YSYEKL come from the germline V gene. Trimming removed 0 bases from V and 5 bases from J, with 7 bases in between. The CDR3 is 14 residues long. As DNA, the CDR3 is TGCGCCAGCAGCCAAGAGGGGGGAACCGGGGAGCTGTTTTTT. Translated: CASSQEGGTGELFF.

This clone was picked up one time. The rearrangement links TRBV7-9 to TRBJ2-7, with TRBD2 matching over 13 bases. V trimming: 2 bases; J trimming: 5 bases; junction bases outside the gene matches: 9. The V gene's germline CDR1 is SEHNR and CDR2 FQNEAQ (reference sequence). This CDR3 contains 17 residues. The CDR3: CASSLPSGLAGADEQYF. CDR3 bases: TGTGCCAGCAGCTTACCCTCCGGACTAGCGGGAGCCGACGAGCAGTACTTC.